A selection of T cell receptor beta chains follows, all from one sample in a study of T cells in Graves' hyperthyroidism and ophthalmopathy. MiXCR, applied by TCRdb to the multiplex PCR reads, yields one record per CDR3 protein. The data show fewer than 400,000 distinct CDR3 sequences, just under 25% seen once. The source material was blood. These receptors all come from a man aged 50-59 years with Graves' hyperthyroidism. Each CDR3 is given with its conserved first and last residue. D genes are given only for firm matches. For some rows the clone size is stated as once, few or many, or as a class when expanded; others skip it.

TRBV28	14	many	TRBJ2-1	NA	CASRPLESYNEQFF	TGTGCCAGCAGACCTCTAGAATCCTACAATGAGCAGTTCTTC
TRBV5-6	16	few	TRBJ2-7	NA	CASSEAGVSDSYEQYF	TGTGCCAGCAGTGAGGCCGGGGTTAGCGATTCCTACGAGCAGTACTTC
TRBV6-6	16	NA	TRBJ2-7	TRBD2	CASSSGLAGVLYEQYF	TGTGCCAGCAGTTCGGGACTAGCGGGAGTTTTATACGAGCAGTACTTC
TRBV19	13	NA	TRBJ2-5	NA	CASSIEREETQYF	TGTGCCAGTAGTATCGAGCGGGAAGAGACCCAGTACTTC
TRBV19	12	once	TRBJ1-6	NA	CASSIAESPLHF	TGTGCCAGTAGTATTGCAGAGTCACCCCTCCACTTT
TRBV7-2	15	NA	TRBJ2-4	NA	CASSREKAGKNIQYF	TGTGCCAGCAGCCGGGAGAAGGCGGGCAAAAACATTCAGTACTTC
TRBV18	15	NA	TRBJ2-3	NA	CASSSTEKGTDTQYF	TGTGCCAGCTCCTCCACAGAGAAGGGGACAGATACGCAGTATTTT
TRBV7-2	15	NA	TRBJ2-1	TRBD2	CASSRTSGGPNEQFF	TGTGCCAGCAGCCGCACTAGCGGGGGACCCAATGAGCAGTTCTTC
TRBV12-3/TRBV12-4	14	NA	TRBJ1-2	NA	CASSLGVLNYGYTF	TGTGCCAGCAGTTTAGGGGTACTTAACTATGGCTACACCTTC
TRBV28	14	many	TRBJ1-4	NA	CASSLYGKNEKLFF	TGTGCCAGCAGTTTATACGGGAAGAATGAAAAACTGTTTTTT
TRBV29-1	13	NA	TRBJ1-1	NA	CSVVSSTAPEAFF	TGCAGCGTTGTAAGTTCGACGGCCCCTGAAGCTTTCTTT
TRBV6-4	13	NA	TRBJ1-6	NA	CASPRKGRSPLHF	TGTGCCAGCCCACGAAAGGGCCGCTCACCCCTCCACTTT
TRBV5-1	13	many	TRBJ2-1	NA	CASSLGKGNEQFF	TGCGCCAGCAGCTTGGGAAAGGGCAATGAGCAGTTCTTC
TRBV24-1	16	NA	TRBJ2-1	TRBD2	CATSDPLAGNLDEQFF	TGTGCCACCAGTGATCCACTAGCGGGAAATTTAGATGAGCAGTTCTTC
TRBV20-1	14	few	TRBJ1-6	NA	CSASAEGLDSPLHF	TGCAGTGCTAGCGCCGAGGGGCTTGATTCACCCCTCCACTTT
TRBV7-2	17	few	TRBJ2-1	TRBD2	CASSSDLYWREWGEQFF	TGTGCCAGCAGCTCCGATCTCTACTGGCGGGAGTGGGGTGAGCAGTTCTTC
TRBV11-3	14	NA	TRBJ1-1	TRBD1	CASSNRDRNTEAFF	TGTGCCAGCAGCAACCGGGACAGGAACACTGAAGCTTTCTTT
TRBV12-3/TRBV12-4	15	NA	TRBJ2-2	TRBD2	CATLWGGRSYGELFF	TGTGCCACCTTGTGGGGGGGACGGTCCTACGGGGAGCTGTTTTTT
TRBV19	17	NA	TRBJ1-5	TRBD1	CASSIGTGAVRNQPQHF	TGTGCCAGTAGTATTGGGACAGGGGCGGTCCGCAATCAGCCCCAGCATTTT
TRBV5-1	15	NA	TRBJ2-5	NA	CASSLAGGNQETQYF	TGCGCCAGCAGCTTGGCCGGGGGAAACCAAGAGACCCAGTACTTC
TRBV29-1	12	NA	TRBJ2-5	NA	CSVAVAEETQYF	TGCAGCGTTGCTGTTGCTGAGGAGACCCAGTACTTC
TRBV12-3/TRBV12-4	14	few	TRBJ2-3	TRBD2	CASSRTSVQDTQYF	TGTGCCAGCAGCAGGACTAGCGTTCAAGATACGCAGTATTTT
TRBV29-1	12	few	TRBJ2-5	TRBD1	CSSDRGGETQYF	TGCAGCTCGGACAGGGGGGGGGAGACCCAGTACTTC
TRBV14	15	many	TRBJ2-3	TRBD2	CASSQPAGGADTQYF	TGTGCCAGCAGCCAACCAGCGGGAGGGGCAGATACGCAGTATTTT
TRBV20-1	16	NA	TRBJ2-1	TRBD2	CSARATGTSGLNEQFF	TGCAGTGCCCGGGCAACCGGGACTAGCGGACTCAATGAGCAGTTCTTC
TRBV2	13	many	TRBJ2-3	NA	CASKGPSTDTQYF	TGTGCCAGCAAGGGACCGAGCACAGATACGCAGTATTTT